The next 14 T cell receptor beta chains were all read from a single sample in a study of T cell repertoires in cytomegalovirus infection. Antigen specificity for these receptors is unknown. TCRdb analysed the reads with MiXCR anew, one entry per CDR3 protein. The profile shows about 830,000 distinct CDR3 sequences, over 25% of them singletons. Source: cultured CD8+ T cells from PBMCs, taken from culture after CMV antigen stimulation. Receptors originate from a human donor in good health (CMV status not recorded). Some clones in this sample may be carry-over from other donors' samples.

V is TRBV7-6 and J is TRBJ2-7; D is perhaps TRBD1 (7 bases). The germline gives CDR1 SGHVS, CDR2 FNYEAQ. The CDR3 spans 16 residues. Trimming left V 5 bases short and J 0 bases short, with 17 bases between. CDR3 DNA: TGTGCCAGCAGCCCCCGAGGGGGGACAGTCTCCTACGAGCAGTACTTC. Protein: CASSPRGGTVSYEQYF.

This clonotype was counted a few times. Sequence at one end of the junction differs from germline and may be a read error. CDR3 region: CASSLPGQGNEQFF. The CDR3 DNA is TGTGCTAGCAGCTTACCGGGACAGGGAAATGAGCAGTTCTTC. The chain employs TRBV7-7 and TRBJ2-1, with TRBD1 matching 9 bases. The germline V gene has CDR1 SSHAT and CDR2 FNYEAQ (reference sequence). The CDR3 extends over 14 amino acids. Filled out from reference TRBV7-7 and TRBJ2-1, the complete variable domain reads GAGVSQSPRYKVTKRGQDVTLRCDPISSHATLYWYQQALGQGPEFLTYFNYEAQPDKSGLPSDRFSAERPEGSISTLTIQRTEQRDSAMYRCASSLPGQGNEQFFGPGTRLTVL.

The chain carries TRBV11-1 and TRBJ1-3; TRBD1 matches 8 bases. The trim removed 3 bases at V and 2 bases at J, leaving 3 bases unmatched. CDR3 length: 15 residues. Germline loops: CDR1 SGHAT, CDR2 FQDESV (reference sequence). The CDR3 sequence is CASSFVRGPGNTIYF. The CDR3 region has the DNA TGTGCCAGCAGCTTCGTCAGGGGGCCTGGAAACACCATATATTTT.

The chain joins TRBV4-3 to TRBJ1-6, with a tentative D call TRBD1 (5 bases). V was trimmed by 7 bases and J by 7 bases, leaving 11 bases between them. CDR1 and CDR2 from the germline V gene are LGHNA and YSLEER. There are 13 residues in the CDR3. Written as DNA, the CDR3 is TGCGCCAGCAATGGGGGGACGAATTCACCCCTCCACTTT. Protein: CASNGGTNSPLHF.

This clonotype has a count of ten or more. This CDR3 is CASSLKGSLNEQFF. The DNA for the CDR3 is TGTGCCAGCAGCTTAAAGGGATCCCTTAATGAGCAGTTCTTC. The chain joins TRBV7-6 to TRBJ2-1; unclear D gene. The CDR3 runs to 14 residues. Germline V lookup: CDR1 SGHVS, CDR2 FNYEAQ. V was shortened by 2 bases and J by 7 bases, with 12 bases between the two germline ends. Full variable domain (outside the CDR3, taken from reference TRBV7-6 and TRBJ2-1): GAGVSQSPRYKVTKRGQDVALRCDPISGHVSLYWYRQALGQGPEFLTYFNYEAQQDKSGLPNDRFSAERPEGSISTLTIQRTEQRDSAMYRCASSLKGSLNEQFFGPGTRLTVL.

The V call is TRBV19, the J call TRBJ1-1, with D uncertain. The CDR3 covers 13 residues. Trimming stripped 10 bases from V and 1 base from J, with 13 bases between. From germline, CDR1 is LNHDA and CDR2 SQIVND (reference sequence). In DNA, the CDR3 is TGTGCCACGTCCCTCTTAGAGAACACTGAAGCTTTCTTT. Translated, it gives CATSLLENTEAFF.

CDR3 amino acids: CASSLPGQGQNYGYTF. CDR3 in DNA: TGTGCCAGCAGCTTACCGGGACAGGGTCAGAACTATGGCTACACCTTC. The rearrangement links TRBV7-9 to TRBJ1-2; 9 positions agree with TRBD1. The CDR3 is made up of 16 amino acids. Losses at the gene ends were 2 bases for V and 2 bases for J; bases not matched to a gene: 6. Germline CDR1 reads SEHNR; CDR2 reads FQNEAQ (reference sequence).

The chain carries TRBV7-9 and TRBJ2-1, with 9 bases lining up with TRBD1. CDR1 is SEHNR, CDR2 FQNEAQ, per germline (reference sequence). The ends lost 6 bases at V and 5 bases at J; junction bases unmatched: 8. The CDR3 consists of 15 residues. CDR3 nucleotide sequence: TGTGCCAGCAGTAATTGGGACAGGGATCACAATGAGCAGTTCTTC. Amino acid sequence: CASSNWDRDHNEQFF.

This clonotype occurred a few times. The genes are TRBV7-9 and TRBJ2-7, with D perhaps matching TRBD2 (7 bases). The ends were cut back, 5 bases at V and 6 bases at J, with 14 bases in the middle. The CDR3 consists of 13 residues. Germline V gene sequence: CDR1 SEHNR, CDR2 FQNEAQ (reference sequence). The CDR3 here is CASSTGGQGEQYF. In nucleotides, the CDR3 is TGTGCCAGCAGCACCGGGGGGCAGGGCGAGCAGTACTTC.

This clonotype has only a few counts. The chain links TRBV20-1 to TRBJ2-7, with TRBD2 matching 7 bases. Per germline, CDR1 DFQATT and CDR2 SNEGSKA (reference sequence). The length of the CDR3 is 11 residues. J lost 7 bases, V lost 5 bases, and 5 bases had no gene match. The CDR3 DNA is TGCAGTGCTCCCGCGGGGGTTGAGCAGTACTTC. Its translation: CSAPAGVEQYF.

This clonotype turned up a few times. The chain joins TRBV28 to TRBJ2-3; no firm D call. Looked up from germline, CDR1 is MDHEN and CDR2 is SYDVKM. V lost 7 bases and J 0 bases, leaving 14 bases between the germline ends. This CDR3 has 15 residues. CDR3 amino acids: CASTSVEPSTDTQYF. The CDR3 region has the DNA TGTGCCAGCACGTCAGTAGAACCTAGCACAGATACGCAGTATTTT.

The CDR3 here is CATSEGDGVGGELFF. The CDR3 nucleotides read TGTGCCACCAGTGAGGGGGACGGTGTTGGCGGGGAGCTGTTTTTT. The chain combines TRBV24-1 with TRBJ2-2; D is tentatively TRBD1 or TRBD2 (5 bases each). The V gene's germline CDR1 is KGHDR and CDR2 SFDVKD. The ends were cut back, 4 bases at V and 7 bases at J, with 15 bases in the middle. This CDR3 has 15 amino acids.

V is TRBV15 and J is TRBJ1-2; tentative D call: TRBD1 (5 bases). V lost 0 bases and J 3 bases, leaving 14 bases between the germline ends. This CDR3 has 16 residues. Germline V gene data show CDR1 as LNHNV and CDR2 as YYDKDF (reference sequence). The CDR3 coding sequence is TGTGCCACCAGCAGAGATTGGGGTCGAGGGGACTATGGCTACACCTTC. Translated, it gives CATSRDWGRGDYGYTF.

The chain is built from TRBV6-6 and TRBJ2-7; D is perhaps TRBD2 (5 bases). The V gene's germline CDR1 is MNHNY and CDR2 SVGAGI (reference sequence). CDR3 size: 10 residues. The DNA for the CDR3 is TGTGGGACGGGGTCCTACGAGCAGTACTTC. Protein sequence: CGTGSYEQYF.